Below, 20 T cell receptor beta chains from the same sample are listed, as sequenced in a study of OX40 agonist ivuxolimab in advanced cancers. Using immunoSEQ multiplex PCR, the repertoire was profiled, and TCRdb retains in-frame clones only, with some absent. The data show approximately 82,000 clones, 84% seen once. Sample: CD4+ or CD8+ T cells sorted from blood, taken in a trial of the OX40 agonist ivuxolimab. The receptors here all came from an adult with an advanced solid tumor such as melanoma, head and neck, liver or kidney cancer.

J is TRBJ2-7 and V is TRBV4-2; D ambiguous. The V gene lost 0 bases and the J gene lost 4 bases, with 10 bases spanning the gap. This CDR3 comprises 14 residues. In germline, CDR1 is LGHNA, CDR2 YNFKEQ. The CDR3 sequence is CASSQDSTIYEQYF. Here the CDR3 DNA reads TGTGCCAGCAGCCAAGATTCAACGATATACGAGCAGTACTTC.

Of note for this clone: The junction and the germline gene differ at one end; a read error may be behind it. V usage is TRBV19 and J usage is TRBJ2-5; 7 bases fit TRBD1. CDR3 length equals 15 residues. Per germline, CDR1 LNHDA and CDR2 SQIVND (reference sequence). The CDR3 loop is CASSIGTEDRETQYF. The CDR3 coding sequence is TGTGCCAGTAGCATAGGGACAGAGGATCGCGAGACCCAGTACTTC.

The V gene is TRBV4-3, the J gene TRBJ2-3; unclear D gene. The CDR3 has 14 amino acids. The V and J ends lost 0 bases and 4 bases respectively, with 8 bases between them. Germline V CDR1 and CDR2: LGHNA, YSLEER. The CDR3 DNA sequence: TGCGCCAGCAGCCAAGATGTGCAAGCAGATACGCAGTATTTT. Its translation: CASSQDVQADTQYF.

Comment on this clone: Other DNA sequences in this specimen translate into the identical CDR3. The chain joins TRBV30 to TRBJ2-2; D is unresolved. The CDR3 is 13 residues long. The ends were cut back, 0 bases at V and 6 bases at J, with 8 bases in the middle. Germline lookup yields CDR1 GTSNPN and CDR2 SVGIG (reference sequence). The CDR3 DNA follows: TGTGCCTGGAGTGTCATCCGGGCCGGGGAGCTGTTTTTT. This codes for CAWSVIRAGELFF. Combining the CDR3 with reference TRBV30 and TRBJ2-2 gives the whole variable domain SQTIHQWPATLVQPVGSPLSLECTVEGTSNPNLYWYRQAAGRGLQLLFYSVGIGQISSEVPQNLSASRPQDRQFILSSKKLLLSDSGFYLCAWSVIRAGELFFGEGSRLTVL.

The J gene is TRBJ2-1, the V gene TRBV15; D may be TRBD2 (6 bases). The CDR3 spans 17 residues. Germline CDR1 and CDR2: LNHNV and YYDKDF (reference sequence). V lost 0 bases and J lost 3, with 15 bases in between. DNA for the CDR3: TGTGCCACCAGCAGAGACCGCGGGGCGCCGGTCTACAATGAGCAGTTCTTC. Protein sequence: CATSRDRGAPVYNEQFF. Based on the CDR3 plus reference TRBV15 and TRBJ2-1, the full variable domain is DAMVIQNPRYQVTQFGKPVTLSCSQTLNHNVMYWYQQKSSQAPKLLFHYYDKDFNNEADTPDNFQSRRPNTSFCFLDIRSPGLGDTAMYLCATSRDRGAPVYNEQFFGPGTRLTVL.

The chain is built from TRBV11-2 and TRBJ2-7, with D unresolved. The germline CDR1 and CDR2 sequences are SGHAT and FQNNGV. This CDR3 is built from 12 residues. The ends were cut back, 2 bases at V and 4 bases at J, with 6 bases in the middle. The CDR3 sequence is CASSLLRYEQYF. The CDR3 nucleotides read TGTGCCAGCAGCTTACTCAGGTACGAGCAGTACTTC.

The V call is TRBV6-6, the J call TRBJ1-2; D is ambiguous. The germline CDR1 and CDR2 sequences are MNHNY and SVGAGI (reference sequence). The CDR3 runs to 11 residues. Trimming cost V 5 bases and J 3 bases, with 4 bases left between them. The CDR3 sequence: CASSRDYGYTF. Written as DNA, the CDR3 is TGTGCCAGCAGTCGGGACTATGGCTACACCTTC.

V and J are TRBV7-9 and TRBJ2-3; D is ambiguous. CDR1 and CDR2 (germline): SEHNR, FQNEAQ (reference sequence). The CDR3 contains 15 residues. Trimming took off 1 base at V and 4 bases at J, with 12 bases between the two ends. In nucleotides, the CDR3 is TGTGCCAGCAGCTTAGTAACTACCACAGCAGATACGCAGTATTTT. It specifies CASSLVTTTADTQYF.

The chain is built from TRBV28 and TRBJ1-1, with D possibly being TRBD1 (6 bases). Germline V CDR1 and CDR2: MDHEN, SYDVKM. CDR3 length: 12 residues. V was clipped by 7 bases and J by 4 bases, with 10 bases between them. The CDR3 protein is CASTPGVTEAFF. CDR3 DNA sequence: TGTGCCAGCACTCCAGGGGTCACTGAAGCTTTCTTT. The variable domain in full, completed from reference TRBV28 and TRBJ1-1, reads DVKVTQSSRYLVKRTGEKVFLECVQDMDHENMFWYRQDPGLGLRLIYFSYDVKMKEKGDIPEGYSVSREKKERFSLILESASTNQTSMYLCASTPGVTEAFFGQGTRLTVV.

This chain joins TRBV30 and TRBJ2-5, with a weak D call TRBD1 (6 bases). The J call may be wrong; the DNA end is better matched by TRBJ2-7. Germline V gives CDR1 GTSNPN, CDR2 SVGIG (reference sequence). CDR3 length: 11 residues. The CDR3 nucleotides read TGTGCCTGGAGTGACAGGGACGAGCAGTACTTC. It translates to CAWSDRDEQYF.

CDR3 in DNA: TGTGCCAGCAGTTTGGGGGAGAGCTACGAGCAGTACTTC. This translates into CASSLGESYEQYF. V usage is TRBV27 and J usage is TRBJ2-7; D is perhaps TRBD1 or TRBD2 (5 bases each). V was trimmed by 3 bases and J by 3 bases, leaving 9 bases between them. The CDR3 is 13 amino acids. Germline V lookup: CDR1 MNHEY, CDR2 SMNVEV (reference sequence).

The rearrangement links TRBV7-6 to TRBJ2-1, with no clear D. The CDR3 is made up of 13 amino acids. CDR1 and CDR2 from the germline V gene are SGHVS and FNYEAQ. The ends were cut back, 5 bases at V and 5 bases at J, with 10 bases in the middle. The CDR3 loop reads CASSTVRDNEQFF. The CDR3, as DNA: TGTGCCAGCAGCACCGTCCGGGACAATGAGCAGTTCTTC.

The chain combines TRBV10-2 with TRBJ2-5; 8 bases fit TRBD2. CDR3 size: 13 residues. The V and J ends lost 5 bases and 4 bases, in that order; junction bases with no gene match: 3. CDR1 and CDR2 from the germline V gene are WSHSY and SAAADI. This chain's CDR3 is CASSLGGAETQYF. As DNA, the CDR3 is TGCGCCAGCAGTCTCGGGGGGGCAGAGACCCAGTACTTC.

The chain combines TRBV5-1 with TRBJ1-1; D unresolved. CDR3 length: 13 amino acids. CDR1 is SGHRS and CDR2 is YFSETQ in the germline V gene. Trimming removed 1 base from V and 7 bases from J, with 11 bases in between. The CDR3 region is CASSLIEEGEAFF. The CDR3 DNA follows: TGCGCCAGCAGCTTGATTGAGGAGGGTGAAGCTTTCTTT.

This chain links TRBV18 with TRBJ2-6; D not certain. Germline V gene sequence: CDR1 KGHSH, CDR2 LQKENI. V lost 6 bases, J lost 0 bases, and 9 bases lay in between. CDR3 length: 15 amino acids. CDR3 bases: TGTGCCAGCTCCATTAAAATCTCTGGGGCCAACGTCCTGACTTTC. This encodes CASSIKISGANVLTF.

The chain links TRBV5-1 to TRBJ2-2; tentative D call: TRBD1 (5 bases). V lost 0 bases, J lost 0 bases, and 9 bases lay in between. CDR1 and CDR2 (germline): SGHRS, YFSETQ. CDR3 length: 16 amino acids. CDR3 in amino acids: CASSLDGAPNTGELFF. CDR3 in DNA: TGCGCCAGCAGCTTGGATGGGGCCCCGAACACCGGGGAGCTGTTTTTT.

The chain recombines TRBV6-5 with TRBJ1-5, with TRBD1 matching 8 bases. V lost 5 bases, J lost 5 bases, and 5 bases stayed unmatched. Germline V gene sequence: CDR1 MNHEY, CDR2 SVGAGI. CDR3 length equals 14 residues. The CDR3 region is CASSQTGEHQPQHF. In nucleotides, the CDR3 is TGTGCCAGCAGTCAGACAGGGGAACATCAGCCCCAGCATTTT.

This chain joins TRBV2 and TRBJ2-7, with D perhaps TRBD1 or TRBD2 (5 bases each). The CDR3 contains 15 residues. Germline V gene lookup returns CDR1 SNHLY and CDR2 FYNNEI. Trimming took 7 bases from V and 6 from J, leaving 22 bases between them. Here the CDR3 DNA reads TGTGCCAGCAACGGGATGTCAGGGATCTTGGGCGAGCAGTACTTC. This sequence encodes CASNGMSGILGEQYF.

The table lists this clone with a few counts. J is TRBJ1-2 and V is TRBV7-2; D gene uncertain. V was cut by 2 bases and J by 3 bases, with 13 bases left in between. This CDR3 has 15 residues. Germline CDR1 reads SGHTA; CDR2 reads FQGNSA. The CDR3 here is CASSLTRHPDYGYTF. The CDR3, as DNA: TGTGCCAGCAGCTTAACCAGGCACCCAGACTATGGCTACACCTTC.

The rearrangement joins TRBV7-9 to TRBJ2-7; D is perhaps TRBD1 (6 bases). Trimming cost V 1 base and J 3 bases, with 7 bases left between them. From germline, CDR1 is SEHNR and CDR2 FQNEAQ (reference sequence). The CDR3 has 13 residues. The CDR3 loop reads CASSLGQVYEQYF. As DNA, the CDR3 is TGTGCCAGCAGCTTAGGACAGGTCTACGAGCAGTACTTC.